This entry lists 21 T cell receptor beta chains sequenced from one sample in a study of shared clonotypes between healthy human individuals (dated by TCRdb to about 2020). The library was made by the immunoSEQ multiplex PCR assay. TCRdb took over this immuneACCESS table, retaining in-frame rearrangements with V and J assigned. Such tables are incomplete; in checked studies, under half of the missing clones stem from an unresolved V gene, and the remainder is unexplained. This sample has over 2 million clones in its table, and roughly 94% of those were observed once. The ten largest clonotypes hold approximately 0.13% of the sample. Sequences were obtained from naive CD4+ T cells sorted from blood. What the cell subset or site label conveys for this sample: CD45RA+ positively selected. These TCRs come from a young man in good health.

CDR3 sequence reads: CASSEDSYGYTF. The CDR3 nucleotides read TGCGCCAGCAGCGAGGACAGCTATGGCTACACCTTC. This chain links TRBV5-1 with TRBJ1-2; TRBD1 might be the D (6 bases). This CDR3 region has 12 residues. CDR1 and CDR2 from the germline V gene are SGHRS and YFSETQ. Trimming stripped 4 bases from V and 4 bases from J, with 8 bases between.

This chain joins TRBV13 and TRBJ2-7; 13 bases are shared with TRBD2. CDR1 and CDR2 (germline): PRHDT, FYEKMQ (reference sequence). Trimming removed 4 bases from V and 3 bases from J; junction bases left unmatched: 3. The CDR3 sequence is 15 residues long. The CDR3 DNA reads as TGTGCCAGCAGCTCCGGACTAGCGGGGGACTACGAGCAGTACTTC. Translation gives CASSSGLAGDYEQYF.

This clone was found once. The CDR3 loop is CAIANTGELFF. The DNA for the CDR3 is TGTGCCATAGCTAACACCGGGGAGCTGTTTTTT. The gene calls are TRBV10-3 and TRBJ2-2; D remains ambiguous. Looked up from germline, CDR1 is ENHRY and CDR2 is SYGVKD. The V end was cut by 9 bases, the J end by 2 bases, with 4 bases between. The CDR3 has 11 residues.

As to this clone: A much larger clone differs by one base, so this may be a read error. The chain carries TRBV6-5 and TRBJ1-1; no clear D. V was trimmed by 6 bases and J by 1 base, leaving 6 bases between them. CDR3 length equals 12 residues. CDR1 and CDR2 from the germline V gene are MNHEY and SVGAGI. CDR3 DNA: TGTGCCAGCAGCTCGGGGAACACTGAAGCTTTCTTT. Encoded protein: CASSSGNTEAFF.

The CDR3 DNA reads TGCAGCGGCCTTTTTAGTGGTGGCTACACCTTC. It specifies CSGLFSGGYTF. The chain combines TRBV29-1 with TRBJ1-2, with D uncertain. Germline CDR1 reads SQVTM; CDR2 reads ANQGSEA. The CDR3 is made up of 11 amino acids. V lost 7 bases and J 7 bases, leaving 13 bases between the germline ends.

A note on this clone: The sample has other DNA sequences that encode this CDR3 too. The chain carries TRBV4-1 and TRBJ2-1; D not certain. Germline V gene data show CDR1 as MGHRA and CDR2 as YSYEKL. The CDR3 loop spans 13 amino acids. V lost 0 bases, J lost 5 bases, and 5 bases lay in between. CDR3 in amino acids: CASSQDGDNEQFF. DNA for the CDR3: TGCGCCAGCAGCCAAGATGGAGACAATGAGCAGTTCTTC.

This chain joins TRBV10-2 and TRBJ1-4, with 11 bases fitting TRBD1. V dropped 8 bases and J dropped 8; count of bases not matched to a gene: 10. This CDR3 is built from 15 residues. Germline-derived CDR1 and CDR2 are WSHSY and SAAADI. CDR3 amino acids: CASGQGASSHEKLFF. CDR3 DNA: TGCGCCAGCGGACAGGGGGCCTCGAGTCACGAAAAACTGTTTTTT.

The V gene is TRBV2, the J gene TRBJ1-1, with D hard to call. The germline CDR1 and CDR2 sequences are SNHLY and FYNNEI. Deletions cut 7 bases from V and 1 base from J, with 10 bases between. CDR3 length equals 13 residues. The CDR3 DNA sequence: TGTGCCAGCAACGGAGGCCCGAACACTGAAGCTTTCTTT. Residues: CASNGGPNTEAFF.

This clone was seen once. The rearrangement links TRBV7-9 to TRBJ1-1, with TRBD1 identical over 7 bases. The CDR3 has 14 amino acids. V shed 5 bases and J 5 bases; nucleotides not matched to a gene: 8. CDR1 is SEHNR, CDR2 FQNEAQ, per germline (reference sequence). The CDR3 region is CASSALQGSTEAFF. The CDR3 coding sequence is TGTGCCAGCAGCGCCCTACAGGGGAGTACTGAAGCTTTCTTT.

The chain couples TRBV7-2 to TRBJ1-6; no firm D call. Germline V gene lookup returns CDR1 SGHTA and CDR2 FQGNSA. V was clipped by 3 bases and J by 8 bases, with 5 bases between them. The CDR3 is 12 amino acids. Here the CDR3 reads CASSFGDSPLHF. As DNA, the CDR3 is TGTGCCAGCAGCTTTGGAGATTCACCCCTCCACTTT. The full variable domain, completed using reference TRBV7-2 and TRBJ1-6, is GAGVSQSPSNKVTEKGKDVELRCDPISGHTALYWYRQSLGQGLEFLIYFQGNSAPDKSGLPSDRFSAERTGGSVSTLTIQRTQQEDSAVYLCASSFGDSPLHFGNGTRLTVT.

CDR3 sequence reads: CASSPDHRVPNIQYF. The CDR3 DNA reads as TGCGCCAGCAGCCCCGACCACAGGGTTCCAAACATTCAGTACTTC. The chain has TRBV5-1 and TRBJ2-4; D perhaps matches TRBD1 (6 bases). This CDR3 comprises 15 residues. Trimming shortened V by 4 bases and J by 6 bases, and 17 bases separated the two germline ends. The V gene's germline CDR1 is SGHRS and CDR2 YFSETQ.

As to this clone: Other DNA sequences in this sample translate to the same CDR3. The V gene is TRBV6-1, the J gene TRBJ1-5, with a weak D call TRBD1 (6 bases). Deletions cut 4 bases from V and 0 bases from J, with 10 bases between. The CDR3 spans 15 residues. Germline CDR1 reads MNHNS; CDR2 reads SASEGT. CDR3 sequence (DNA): TGTGCCAGCAGTGGGACAGCTTATAGCAATCAGCCCCAGCATTTT. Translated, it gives CASSGTAYSNQPQHF.

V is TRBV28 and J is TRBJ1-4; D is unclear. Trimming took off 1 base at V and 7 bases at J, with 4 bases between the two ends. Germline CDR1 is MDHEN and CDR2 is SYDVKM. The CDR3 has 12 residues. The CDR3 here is CASSLFGEKLFF. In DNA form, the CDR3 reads TGTGCCAGCAGTTTATTTGGTGAAAAACTGTTTTTT.

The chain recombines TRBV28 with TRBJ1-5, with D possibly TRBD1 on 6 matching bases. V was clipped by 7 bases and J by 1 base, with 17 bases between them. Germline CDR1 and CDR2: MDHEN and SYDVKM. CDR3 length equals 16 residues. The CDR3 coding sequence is TGTGCCAGCACTAGAGGGGGGAGTGAGAGCAATCAGCCCCAGCATTTT. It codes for CASTRGGSESNQPQHF.

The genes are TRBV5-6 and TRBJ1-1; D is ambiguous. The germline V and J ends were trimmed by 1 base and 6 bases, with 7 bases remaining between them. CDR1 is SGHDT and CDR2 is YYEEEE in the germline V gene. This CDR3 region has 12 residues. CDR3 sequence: CASSLMSAEAFF. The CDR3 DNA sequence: TGTGCCAGCAGCTTGATGTCGGCTGAAGCTTTCTTT.

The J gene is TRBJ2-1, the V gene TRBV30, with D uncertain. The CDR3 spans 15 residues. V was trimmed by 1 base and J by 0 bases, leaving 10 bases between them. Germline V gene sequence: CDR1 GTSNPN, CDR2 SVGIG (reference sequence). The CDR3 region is CAWSALPSSYNEQFF. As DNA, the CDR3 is TGTGCCTGGAGTGCACTCCCGAGCTCCTACAATGAGCAGTTCTTC.

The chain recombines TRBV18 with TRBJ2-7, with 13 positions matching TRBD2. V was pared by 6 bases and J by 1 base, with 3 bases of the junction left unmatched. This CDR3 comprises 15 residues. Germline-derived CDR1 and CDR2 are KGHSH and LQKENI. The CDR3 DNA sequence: TGTGCCAGCTCCGAGACTAGCGGGAGGTCCTACGAGCAGTACTTC. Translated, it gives CASSETSGRSYEQYF.

CDR3 bases: TGTGCCAGCAGTGGGTACTCCGGGACAGAAAAAAATCAGCCCCAGCATTTT. Translated, it gives CASSGYSGTEKNQPQHF. The chain has TRBV25-1 and TRBJ1-5, with TRBD1 identical over 7 bases. Germline CDR1 and CDR2: MGHDK and SYGVNS. The V gene end was trimmed by 4 bases and the J gene end by 4 bases; junction bases not matched to a gene: 13. The CDR3 is 17 amino acids.

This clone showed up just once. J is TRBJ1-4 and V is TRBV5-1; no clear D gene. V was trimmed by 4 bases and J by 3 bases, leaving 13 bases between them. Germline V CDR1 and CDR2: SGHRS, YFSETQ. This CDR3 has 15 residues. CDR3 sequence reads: CASSADGRANEKLFF. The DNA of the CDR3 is TGCGCCAGCAGCGCCGACGGACGGGCTAATGAAAAACTGTTTTTT.

This chain's CDR3 is CASSEAYRGHGTEAFF. The CDR3 DNA reads as TGTGCCAGCAGTGAAGCGTACAGGGGGCATGGCACTGAAGCTTTCTTT. The chain recombines TRBV6-1 with TRBJ1-1, with 9 bases aligning to TRBD1. V lost 0 bases to trimming and J lost 4 bases; unmatched junction nucleotides: 6. CDR3 length: 16 amino acids. From germline, CDR1 is MNHNS and CDR2 SASEGT.

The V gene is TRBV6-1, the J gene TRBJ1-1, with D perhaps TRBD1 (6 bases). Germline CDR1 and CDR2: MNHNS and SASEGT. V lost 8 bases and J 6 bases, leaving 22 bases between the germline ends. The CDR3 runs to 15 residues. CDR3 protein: CASRSLGAARPEAFF. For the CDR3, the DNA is TGTGCCAGCCGATCCCTGGGGGCCGCTCGCCCTGAAGCTTTCTTT.